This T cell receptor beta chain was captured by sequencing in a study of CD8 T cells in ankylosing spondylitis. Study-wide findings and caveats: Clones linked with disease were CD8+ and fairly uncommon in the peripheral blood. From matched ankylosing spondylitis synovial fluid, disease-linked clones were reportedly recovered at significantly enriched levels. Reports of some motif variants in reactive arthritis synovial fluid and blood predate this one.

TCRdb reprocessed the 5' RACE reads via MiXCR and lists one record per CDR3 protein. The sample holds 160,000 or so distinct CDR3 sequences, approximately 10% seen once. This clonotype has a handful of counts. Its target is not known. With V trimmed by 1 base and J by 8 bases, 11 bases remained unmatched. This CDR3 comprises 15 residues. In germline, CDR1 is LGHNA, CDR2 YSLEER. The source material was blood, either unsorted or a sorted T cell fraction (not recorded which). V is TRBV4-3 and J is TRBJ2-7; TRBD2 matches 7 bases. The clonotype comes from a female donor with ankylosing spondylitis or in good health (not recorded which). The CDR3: CASSQVRTSVKKQYF. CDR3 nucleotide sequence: TGCGCCAGCAGCCAAGTGAGAACTAGCGTCAAGAAGCAGTACTTC.